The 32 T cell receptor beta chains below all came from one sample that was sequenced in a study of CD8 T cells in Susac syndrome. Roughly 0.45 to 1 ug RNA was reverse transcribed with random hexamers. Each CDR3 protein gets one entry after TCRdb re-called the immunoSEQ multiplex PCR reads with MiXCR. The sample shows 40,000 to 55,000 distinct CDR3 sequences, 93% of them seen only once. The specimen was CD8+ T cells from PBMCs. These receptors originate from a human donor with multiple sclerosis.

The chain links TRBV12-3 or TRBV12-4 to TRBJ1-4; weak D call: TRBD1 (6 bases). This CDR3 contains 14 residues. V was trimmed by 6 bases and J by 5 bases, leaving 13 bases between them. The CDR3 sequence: CASRLQGGNEKLFF. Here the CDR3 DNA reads TGTGCCAGCAGATTACAGGGAGGGAATGAAAAACTGTTTTTT.

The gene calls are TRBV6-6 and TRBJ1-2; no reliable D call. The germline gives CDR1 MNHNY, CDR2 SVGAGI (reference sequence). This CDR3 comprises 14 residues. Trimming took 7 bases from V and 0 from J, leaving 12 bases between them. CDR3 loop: CASTFGRTNYGYTF. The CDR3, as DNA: TGTGCCAGCACCTTTGGGAGAACTAACTATGGCTACACCTTC.

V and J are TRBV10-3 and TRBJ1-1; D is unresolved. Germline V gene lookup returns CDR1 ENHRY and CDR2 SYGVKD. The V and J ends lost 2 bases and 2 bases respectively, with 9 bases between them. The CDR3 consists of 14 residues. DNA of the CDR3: TGTGCCATCAGTGAGGGTCTACAAAACACTGAAGCTTTCTTT. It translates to CAISEGLQNTEAFF.

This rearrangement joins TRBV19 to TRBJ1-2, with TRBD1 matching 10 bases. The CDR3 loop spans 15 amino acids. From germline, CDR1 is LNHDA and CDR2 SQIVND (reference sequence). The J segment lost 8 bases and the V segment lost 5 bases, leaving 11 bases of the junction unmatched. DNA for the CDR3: TGTGCCAGTAGTTGGGGACAGGGGTTATACCTAGGCTACACCTTC. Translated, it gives CASSWGQGLYLGYTF.

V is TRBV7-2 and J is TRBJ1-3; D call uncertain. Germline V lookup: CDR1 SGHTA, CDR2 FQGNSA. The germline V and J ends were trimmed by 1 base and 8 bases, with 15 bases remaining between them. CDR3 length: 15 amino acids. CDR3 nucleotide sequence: TGTGCCAGCAGCTTAGACTTGAGGGTTTTTGACACCATATATTTT. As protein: CASSLDLRVFDTIYF.

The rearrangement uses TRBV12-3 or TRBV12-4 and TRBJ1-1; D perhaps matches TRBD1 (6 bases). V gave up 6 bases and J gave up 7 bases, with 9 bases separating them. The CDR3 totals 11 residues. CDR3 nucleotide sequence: TGTGCCAGCAGCATACAGGGTGAAGCTTTCTTT. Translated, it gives CASSIQGEAFF.

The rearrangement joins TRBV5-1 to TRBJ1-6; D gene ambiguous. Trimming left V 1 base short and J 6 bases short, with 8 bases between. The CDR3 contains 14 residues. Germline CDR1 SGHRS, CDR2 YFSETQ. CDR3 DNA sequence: TGCGCCAGCAGCTTGAAACAGACTAATTCACCCCTCCACTTT. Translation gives CASSLKQTNSPLHF.

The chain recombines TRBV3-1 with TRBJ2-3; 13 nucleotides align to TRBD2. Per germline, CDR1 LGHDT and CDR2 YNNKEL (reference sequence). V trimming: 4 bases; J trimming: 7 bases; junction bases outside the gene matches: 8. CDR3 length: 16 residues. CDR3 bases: TGTGCCAGCAGCCCCGGACTAGCGGGGGACACCCATACGCAGTATTTT. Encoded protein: CASSPGLAGDTHTQYF.

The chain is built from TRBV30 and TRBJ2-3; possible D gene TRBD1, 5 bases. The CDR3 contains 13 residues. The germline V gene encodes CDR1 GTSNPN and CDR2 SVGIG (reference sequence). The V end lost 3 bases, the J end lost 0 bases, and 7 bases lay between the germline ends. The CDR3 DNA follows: TGTGCCTGGAGCAGGGCTAGCACAGATACGCAGTATTTT. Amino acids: CAWSRASTDTQYF.

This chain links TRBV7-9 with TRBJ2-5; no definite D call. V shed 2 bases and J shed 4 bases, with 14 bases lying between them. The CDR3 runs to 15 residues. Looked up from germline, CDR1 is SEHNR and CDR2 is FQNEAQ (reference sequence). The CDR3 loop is CASSLFPGQGETQYF. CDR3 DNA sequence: TGTGCCAGCAGCTTATTCCCGGGCCAAGGAGAGACCCAGTACTTC.

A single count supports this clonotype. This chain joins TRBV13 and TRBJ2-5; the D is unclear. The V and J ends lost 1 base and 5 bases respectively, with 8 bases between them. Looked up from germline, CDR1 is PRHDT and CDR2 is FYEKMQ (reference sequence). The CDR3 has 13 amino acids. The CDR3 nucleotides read TGTGCCAGCAGCTTAGTGGTGGGCGAGACCCAGTACTTC. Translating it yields CASSLVVGETQYF.

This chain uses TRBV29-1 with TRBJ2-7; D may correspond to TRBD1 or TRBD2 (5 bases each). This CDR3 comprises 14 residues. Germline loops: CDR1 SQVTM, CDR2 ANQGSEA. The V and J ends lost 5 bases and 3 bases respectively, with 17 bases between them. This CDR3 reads CSVCSGTDLYEQYF. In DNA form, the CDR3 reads TGCAGCGTTTGCTCCGGGACGGACCTCTACGAGCAGTACTTC.

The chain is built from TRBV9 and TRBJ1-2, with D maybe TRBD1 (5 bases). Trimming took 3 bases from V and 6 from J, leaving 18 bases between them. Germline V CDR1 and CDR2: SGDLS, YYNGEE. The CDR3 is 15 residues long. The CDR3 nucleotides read TGTGCCAGCAGCGCCAGCACCGAGGGGACCGATGGCTACACCTTC. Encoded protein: CASSASTEGTDGYTF.

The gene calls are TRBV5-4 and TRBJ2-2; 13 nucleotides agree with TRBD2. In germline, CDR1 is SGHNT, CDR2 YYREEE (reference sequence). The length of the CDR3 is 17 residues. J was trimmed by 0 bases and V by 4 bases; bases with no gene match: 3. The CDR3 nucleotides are TGTGCCAGCAGCCCGACTAGCGGGGGGACGAACACCGGGGAGCTGTTTTTT. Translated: CASSPTSGGTNTGELFF.

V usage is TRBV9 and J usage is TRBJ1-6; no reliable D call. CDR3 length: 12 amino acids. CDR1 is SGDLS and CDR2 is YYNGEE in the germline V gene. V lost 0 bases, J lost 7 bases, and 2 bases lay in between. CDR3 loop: CASSVGNSPLHF. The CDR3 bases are TGTGCCAGCAGCGTAGGGAATTCACCCCTCCACTTT.

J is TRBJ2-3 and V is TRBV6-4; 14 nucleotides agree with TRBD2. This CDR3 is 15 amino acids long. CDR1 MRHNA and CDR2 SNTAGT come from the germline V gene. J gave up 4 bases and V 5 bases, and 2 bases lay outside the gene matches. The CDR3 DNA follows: TGTGCCAGCAGTTCGACTAGCGGGGGGGCAGATACGCAGTATTTT. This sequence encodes CASSSTSGGADTQYF.

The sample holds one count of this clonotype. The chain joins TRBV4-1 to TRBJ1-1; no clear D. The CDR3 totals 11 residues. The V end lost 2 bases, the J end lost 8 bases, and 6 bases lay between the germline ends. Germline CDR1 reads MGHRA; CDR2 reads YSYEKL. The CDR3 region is CASSQSHEAFF. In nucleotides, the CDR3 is TGCGCCAGCAGCCAATCCCACGAAGCTTTCTTT.

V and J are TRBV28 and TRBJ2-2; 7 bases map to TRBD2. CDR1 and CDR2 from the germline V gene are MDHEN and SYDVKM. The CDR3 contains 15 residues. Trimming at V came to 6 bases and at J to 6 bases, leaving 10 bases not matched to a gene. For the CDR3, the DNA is TGTGCCAGCAGCCCGACTAGCTATGGATCCGGGGAGCTGTTTTTT. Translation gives CASSPTSYGSGELFF.

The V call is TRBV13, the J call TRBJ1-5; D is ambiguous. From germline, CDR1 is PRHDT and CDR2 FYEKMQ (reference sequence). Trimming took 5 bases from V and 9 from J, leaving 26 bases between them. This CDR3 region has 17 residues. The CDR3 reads CASSRAGTSTSEGPQHF. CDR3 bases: TGTGCCAGCAGCCGAGCCGGAACCTCCACCTCAGAGGGGCCCCAGCATTTT.

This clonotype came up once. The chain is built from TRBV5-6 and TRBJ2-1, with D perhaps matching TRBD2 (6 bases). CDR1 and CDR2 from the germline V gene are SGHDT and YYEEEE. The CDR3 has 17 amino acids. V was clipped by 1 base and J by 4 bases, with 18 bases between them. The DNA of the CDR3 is TGTGCCAGCAGCTTGAGCGGGTGGAAGGGTTATTACAATGAGCAGTTCTTC. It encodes CASSLSGWKGYYNEQFF.

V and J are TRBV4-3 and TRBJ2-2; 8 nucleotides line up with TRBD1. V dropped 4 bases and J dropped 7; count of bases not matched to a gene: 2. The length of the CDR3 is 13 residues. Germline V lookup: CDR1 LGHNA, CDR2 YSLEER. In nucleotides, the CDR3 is TGCGCCAGCAGCCTAACAGGGGGCGGGGAGCTGTTTTTT. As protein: CASSLTGGGELFF.

This CDR3 reads CASSFGTGWNDEAFF. CDR3 nucleotide sequence: TGTGCCAGCAGTTTTGGGACAGGGTGGAACGATGAAGCTTTCTTT. This sequence joins TRBV28 and TRBJ1-1, with 9 bases matching TRBD1. The CDR3 has 15 amino acids. The junction had 9 bases not matched to a gene; V was cut back by 3 bases and J by 7 bases. Per germline, CDR1 MDHEN and CDR2 SYDVKM.

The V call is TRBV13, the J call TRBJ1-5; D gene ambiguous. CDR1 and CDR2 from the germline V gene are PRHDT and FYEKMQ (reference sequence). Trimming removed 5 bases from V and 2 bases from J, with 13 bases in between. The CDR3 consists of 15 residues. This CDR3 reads CASSLSKVGNQPQHF. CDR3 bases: TGTGCCAGCAGCCTAAGTAAGGTGGGCAATCAGCCCCAGCATTTT.

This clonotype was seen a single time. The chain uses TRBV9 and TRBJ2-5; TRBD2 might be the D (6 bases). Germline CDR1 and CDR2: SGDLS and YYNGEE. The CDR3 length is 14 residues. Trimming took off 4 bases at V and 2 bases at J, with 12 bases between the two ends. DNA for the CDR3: TGTGCCAGCAGCATTGACGGAGGGCAAGAGACCCAGTACTTC. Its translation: CASSIDGGQETQYF.

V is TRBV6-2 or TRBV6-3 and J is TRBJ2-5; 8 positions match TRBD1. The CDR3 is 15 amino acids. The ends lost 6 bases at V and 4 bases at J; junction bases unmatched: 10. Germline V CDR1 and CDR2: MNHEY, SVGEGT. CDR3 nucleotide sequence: TGTGCCAGCAGCACCTGGACAGGGCGGACAGAGACCCAGTACTTC. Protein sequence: CASSTWTGRTETQYF.

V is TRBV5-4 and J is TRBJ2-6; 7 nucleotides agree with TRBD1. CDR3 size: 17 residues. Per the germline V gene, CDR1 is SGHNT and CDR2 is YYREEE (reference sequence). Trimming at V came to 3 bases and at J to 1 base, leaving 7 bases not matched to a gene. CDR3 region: CASSYWTGPSGANVLTF. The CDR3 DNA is TGTGCCAGCAGCTATTGGACAGGCCCTTCTGGGGCCAACGTCCTGACTTTC.

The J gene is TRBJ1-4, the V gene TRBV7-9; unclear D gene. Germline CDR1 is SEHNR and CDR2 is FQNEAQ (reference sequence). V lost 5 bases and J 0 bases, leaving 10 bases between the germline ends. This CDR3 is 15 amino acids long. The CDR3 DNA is TGTGCCAGCAGCCCAAAAGGTGCAACTAATGAAAAACTGTTTTTT. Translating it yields CASSPKGATNEKLFF.

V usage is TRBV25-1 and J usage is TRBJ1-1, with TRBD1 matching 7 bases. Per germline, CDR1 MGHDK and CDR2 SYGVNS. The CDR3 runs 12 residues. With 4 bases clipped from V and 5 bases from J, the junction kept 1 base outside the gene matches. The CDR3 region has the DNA TGTGCCAGCAGTGTGGGACAGACTGAAGCTTTCTTT. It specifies CASSVGQTEAFF. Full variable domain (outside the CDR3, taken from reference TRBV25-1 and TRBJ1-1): EADIYQTPRYLVIGTGKKITLECSQTMGHDKMYWYQQDPGMELHLIHYSYGVNSTEKGDLSSESTVSRIRTEHFPLTLESARPSHTSQYLCASSVGQTEAFFGQGTRLTVV.

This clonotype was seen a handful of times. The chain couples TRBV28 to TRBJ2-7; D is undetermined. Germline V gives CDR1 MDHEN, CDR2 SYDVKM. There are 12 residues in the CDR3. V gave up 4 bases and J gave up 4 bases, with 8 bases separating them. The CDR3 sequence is CASSSNSYEQYF. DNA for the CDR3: TGTGCCAGCAGTTCCAACTCATACGAGCAGTACTTC.

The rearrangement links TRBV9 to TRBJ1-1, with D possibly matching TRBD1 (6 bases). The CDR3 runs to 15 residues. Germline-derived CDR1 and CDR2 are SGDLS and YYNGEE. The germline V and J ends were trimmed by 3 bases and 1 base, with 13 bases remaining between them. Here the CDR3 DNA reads TGTGCCAGCAGCGCCTATGAGGGGGGGAACACTGAAGCTTTCTTT. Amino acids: CASSAYEGGNTEAFF.

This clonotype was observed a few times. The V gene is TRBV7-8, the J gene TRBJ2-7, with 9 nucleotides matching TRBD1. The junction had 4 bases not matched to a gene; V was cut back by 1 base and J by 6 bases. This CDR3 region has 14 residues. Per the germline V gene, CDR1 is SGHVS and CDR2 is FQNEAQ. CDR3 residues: CASSLGTGGIEQYF. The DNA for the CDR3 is TGTGCCAGCAGCTTAGGAACAGGGGGCATCGAGCAGTACTTC.

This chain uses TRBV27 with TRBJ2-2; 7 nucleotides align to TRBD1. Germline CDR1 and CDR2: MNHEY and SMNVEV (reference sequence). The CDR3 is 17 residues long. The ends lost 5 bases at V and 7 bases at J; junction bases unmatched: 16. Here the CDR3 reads CASSPSTLRGQFGELFF. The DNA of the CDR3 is TGTGCCAGCAGTCCATCCACCCTCAGGGGACAGTTCGGGGAGCTGTTTTTT.